One sample yielded the 24 T cell receptor beta chains listed below, sequenced in a study of cytomegalovirus exposure and HLA in healthy donors. Primers: 60 Vbeta forward and 13 Jbeta reverse. Assay used: immunoSEQ multiplex PCR; TCRdb lists only in-frame clones, some missing. The sample gives 140,000 to 150,000 clones, about 75% of which show up once; 6.5% to 9% is in the top ten. The sequencing sample was made of PBMCs. The receptors come from a man aged 25 to 40 in good health and CMV-seronegative.

The CDR3 loop is CASSLDGYNEQFF. In DNA form, the CDR3 reads TGCGCCAGCAGCTTGGACGGTTACAATGAGCAGTTCTTC. The chain couples TRBV5-1 to TRBJ2-1; D is undetermined. Trimming removed 0 bases at V and 4 bases at J, with 5 bases between. Germline loops: CDR1 SGHRS, CDR2 YFSETQ. This CDR3 is built from 13 residues.

As concerns this clone: One end of the junction does not line up with germline, which may come from a read error. V is TRBV28 and J is TRBJ1-2, with TRBD1 as a possible D gene (6 bases). Germline V gives CDR1 MDHEN, CDR2 SYDVKM. The CDR3 has 13 residues. In nucleotides, the CDR3 is TGTGCCAGCAGTTTGGGGGCAGCTTATGCCTACACCTTC. It specifies CASSLGAAYAYTF.

The V gene is TRBV19, the J gene TRBJ2-1, with 7 bases matching TRBD1. Germline CDR1 LNHDA, CDR2 SQIVND (reference sequence). The CDR3 consists of 14 residues. Germline trimming cut 6 bases from V and 5 bases from J; bases unmatched to any gene: 7. CDR3 coding DNA: TGTGCCAGTAGCGGAAGGGGGCCCGACAATGAGCAGTTCTTC. It encodes CASSGRGPDNEQFF.

The chain has TRBV5-8 and TRBJ2-7, with D possibly being TRBD1 or TRBD2 (5 bases each). Germline V lookup: CDR1 SGHTS, CDR2 YDEGEE. The CDR3 sequence is 13 residues long. V was pared by 4 bases and J by 3 bases, with 11 bases between. The CDR3 region is CASSMGRGYEQYF. CDR3 sequence (DNA): TGTGCCAGCAGCATGGGACGGGGCTACGAGCAGTACTTC.

This sequence joins TRBV19 and TRBJ2-2, with 11 bases aligning to TRBD1. With V trimmed by 5 bases and J by 4 bases, 6 bases remained unmatched. CDR1 and CDR2 (germline): LNHDA, SQIVND (reference sequence). The CDR3 has 16 amino acids. The CDR3 nucleotides are TGTGCCAGTAGTTACGGACAGGGGGCTGGCACCGGGGAGCTGTTTTTT. Protein sequence: CASSYGQGAGTGELFF.

J is TRBJ2-5 and V is TRBV5-5; D gene ambiguous. This CDR3 spans 16 amino acids. The V end lost 1 base, the J end lost 2 bases, and 15 bases lay between the germline ends. The germline V gene encodes CDR1 SGHKS and CDR2 YYEKEE (reference sequence). DNA of the CDR3: TGTGCCAGCAGCTTGCTGGTTTTCGCTCTACAAGAGACCCAGTACTTC. This translates into CASSLLVFALQETQYF.

The chain joins TRBV29-1 to TRBJ2-5, with 9 bases lining up with TRBD2. Germline V gene lookup returns CDR1 SQVTM and CDR2 ANQGSEA. V dropped 7 bases and J dropped 4; count of bases not matched to a gene: 10. There are 14 residues in the CDR3. The CDR3 coding sequence is TGCAGCGGCCAGACTAGCGGTGTTGGAGAGACCCAGTACTTC. Translation: CSGQTSGVGETQYF.

The CDR3 loop is CASSFGGAWETQYF. The CDR3 nucleotides are TGTGCCAGCAGCTTCGGGGGGGCCTGGGAGACCCAGTACTTC. The genes are TRBV5-4 and TRBJ2-5; TRBD2 agrees at 8 bases. The CDR3 has 14 amino acids. Trimming took 2 bases from V and 5 from J; bases not matched to a gene: 5. CDR1 is SGHNT and CDR2 is YYREEE in the germline V gene (reference sequence).

J is TRBJ2-3 and V is TRBV11-2, with D possibly being TRBD1 (6 bases). The CDR3 sequence is 18 residues long. Germline-derived CDR1 and CDR2 are SGHAT and FQNNGV. The V gene lost 4 bases and the J gene lost 3 bases, with 23 bases spanning the gap. The CDR3 loop reads CASSSDSYRRGLTDTQYF. CDR3 DNA sequence: TGTGCCAGCAGCTCGGACAGCTATAGACGGGGCCTTACAGATACGCAGTATTTT.

The chain employs TRBV19 and TRBJ1-5; D might be TRBD1 (6 bases). Germline CDR1 is LNHDA and CDR2 is SQIVND (reference sequence). The CDR3 sequence is 14 residues long. V was pared by 5 bases and J by 3 bases, with 11 bases between. The CDR3 DNA reads as TGTGCCAGTAGTGCCCGGGACAACAATCAGCCCCAGCATTTT. Translated, it gives CASSARDNNQPQHF.

The rearrangement uses TRBV28 and TRBJ1-1, with D perhaps matching TRBD1 (6 bases). The length of the CDR3 is 15 residues. V lost 6 bases and J lost 2, with 16 bases in between. The germline gives CDR1 MDHEN, CDR2 SYDVKM. Written as DNA, the CDR3 is TGTGCCAGCAGCGTTGGGGGCCGAGGCAACACTGAAGCTTTCTTT. Translation gives CASSVGGRGNTEAFF.

This clone was picked up one time. V and J are TRBV15 and TRBJ2-7; 10 positions match TRBD2. With V trimmed by 0 bases and J by 3 bases, 2 bases remained unmatched. CDR1 LNHNV and CDR2 YYDKDF come from the germline V gene (reference sequence). This CDR3 spans 15 amino acids. CDR3 bases: TGTGCCACCAGCAGAGATCCTAGCGGGAGCTACGAGCAGTACTTC. Its protein product is CATSRDPSGSYEQYF.

The CDR3 nucleotides are TGTGCCAGCAGGGGCGGGAGCTCGAACACCGGGGAGCTGTTTTTT. This gives the protein CASRGGSSNTGELFF. The chain has TRBV2 and TRBJ2-2; 7 bases map to TRBD2. The V and J ends lost 6 bases and 0 bases, in that order; junction bases with no gene match: 4. Germline lookup yields CDR1 SNHLY and CDR2 FYNNEI. This CDR3 comprises 15 residues.

This clone was counted a single time. Other DNA sequences in this specimen translate into the identical CDR3. The rearrangement links TRBV18 to TRBJ1-1, with a possible D match to TRBD1 (5 bases). V was pared by 2 bases and J by 5 bases, with 12 bases between. The CDR3 runs to 14 residues. Germline V gene lookup returns CDR1 KGHSH and CDR2 LQKENI. CDR3 sequence: CASSPGAGRTEAFF. CDR3 nucleotide sequence: TGTGCCAGCTCACCAGGGGCAGGGCGTACTGAAGCTTTCTTT.

This clone was seen just once. The J gene is TRBJ1-3, the V gene TRBV9, with D perhaps matching TRBD1 (5 bases). The germline V and J ends were trimmed by 0 bases and 4 bases, with 14 bases remaining between them. The CDR3 totals 16 residues. Germline loops: CDR1 SGDLS, CDR2 YYNGEE. CDR3 sequence: CASSVAGRAGGNTIYF. CDR3 coding DNA: TGTGCCAGCAGCGTAGCAGGCAGGGCGGGAGGAAACACCATATATTTT. Drawing the rest from reference TRBV9 and TRBJ1-3, the complete variable domain is DSGVTQTPKHLITATGQRVTLRCSPRSGDLSVYWYQQSLDQGLQFLIQYYNGEERAKGNILERFSAQQFPDLHSELNLSSLELGDSALYFCASSVAGRAGGNTIYFGEGSWLTVV.

In this sample, this clone turned up once. The chain combines TRBV11-3 with TRBJ2-7; 8 nucleotides line up with TRBD2. The CDR3 length is 16 residues. Trimming took 5 bases from V and 2 from J; bases not matched to a gene: 11. CDR1 and CDR2 from the germline V gene are SGHNT and YENEEA. CDR3 sequence reads: CASSTSLTGGTYEQYF. For the CDR3, the DNA is TGTGCCAGCAGCACAAGCTTGACGGGAGGGACCTACGAGCAGTACTTC.

The V call is TRBV6-1, the J call TRBJ2-7, with D perhaps TRBD1 (6 bases). Germline lookup yields CDR1 MNHNS and CDR2 SASEGT. V was cut by 4 bases and J by 2 bases, with 15 bases left in between. The CDR3 sequence is 15 residues long. This CDR3 is CASSAQSGAAYEQYF. CDR3 sequence (DNA): TGTGCCAGCAGTGCCCAATCAGGGGCGGCCTACGAGCAGTACTTC.

The rearrangement joins TRBV7-4 to TRBJ2-7, with D possibly matching TRBD2 (5 bases). V was shortened by 4 bases and J by 3 bases, with 16 bases between the two germline ends. Germline values: CDR1 SGHVT, CDR2 SQSDAQ. There are 15 residues in the CDR3. The CDR3: CASSCGLSPFYEQYF. The CDR3 nucleotides read TGTGCCAGCAGCTGCGGACTGTCCCCTTTCTACGAGCAGTACTTC.

The CDR3 spells CASSPGGSQETQYF. In DNA form, the CDR3 reads TGTGCCAGCAGCCCCGGGGGGTCTCAAGAGACCCAGTACTTC. The chain links TRBV11-3 to TRBJ2-5, with 7 bases that match TRBD2. The CDR3 covers 14 residues. Germline V lookup: CDR1 SGHNT, CDR2 YENEEA. V lost 5 bases, J lost 2 bases, and 5 bases stayed unmatched.

The genes are TRBV6-4 and TRBJ2-6; TRBD1 agrees at 7 bases. Germline values: CDR1 MRHNA, CDR2 SNTAGT. There are 16 residues in the CDR3. V dropped 4 bases and J dropped 2; count of bases not matched to a gene: 5. CDR3 nucleotide sequence: TGTGCCAGCAGTGGGCAGACAGGGACTGGGGCCAACGTCCTGACTTTC. Protein sequence: CASSGQTGTGANVLTF.

This clone showed up just a few times. This chain joins TRBV11-2 and TRBJ2-2; the match to TRBD2 covers 8 bases. CDR1 is SGHAT, CDR2 FQNNGV, per germline. The V and J ends lost 0 bases and 7 bases, in that order; junction bases with no gene match: 16. The CDR3 totals 19 residues. The CDR3 sequence is CASSLDPSGPSGRGGELFF. CDR3 nucleotide sequence: TGTGCCAGCAGCTTAGACCCTAGCGGGCCCTCAGGGAGAGGCGGGGAGCTGTTTTTT.

The rearrangement links TRBV7-2 to TRBJ1-2; TRBD1 matches at 7 bases. Germline loops: CDR1 SGHTA, CDR2 FQGNSA. The J segment lost 7 bases and the V segment lost 0 bases, leaving 5 bases of the junction unmatched. This CDR3 is built from 14 residues. DNA for the CDR3: TGTGCCAGCAGCTTAGCAACAGGGGCGGCTGGCTACACCTTC. Translated, it gives CASSLATGAAGYTF.

J is TRBJ2-1 and V is TRBV6-1; TRBD1 aligns across 7 bases. Germline trimming cut 2 bases from V and 2 bases from J; bases unmatched to any gene: 3. Germline V gene lookup returns CDR1 MNHNS and CDR2 SASEGT. There are 15 residues in the CDR3. The chain's CDR3 is CASSELQGAYNEQFF. The CDR3 DNA is TGTGCCAGCAGTGAACTCCAGGGGGCCTACAATGAGCAGTTCTTC.

This clone was observed once. The V and J genes are TRBV2 and TRBJ2-7; a possible D gene is TRBD2 (5 bases). The V gene's germline CDR1 is SNHLY and CDR2 FYNNEI. Between the trimmed V and J ends, which lost 5 bases and 6 bases, there was a span of 17 bases. This CDR3 has 14 amino acids. CDR3 region: CASSPQRTLGEQYF. CDR3 bases: TGTGCCAGCAGTCCACAGCGGACCCTCGGCGAGCAGTACTTC.